This T cell receptor (beta chain) comes out of a study of blood T cell repertoires in COVID-19. Assay used: immunoSEQ multiplex PCR; TCRdb lists only in-frame clones, some missing. The table includes about 170,000 clones, 60% to 80% detected once. The V gene end was trimmed by 4 bases and the J gene end by 5 bases; junction bases not matched to a gene: 11. The CDR3 contains 16 residues. Germline V gene sequence: CDR1 SNHLY, CDR2 FYNNEI. The specimen was peripheral blood. The receptor was isolated from a man between 65 and 80 years old with acute or convalescent COVID-19. The chain uses TRBV2 and TRBJ2-4, with 7 bases identical to TRBD2. The CDR3 sequence is CASSGDPPGRQNIQYF. In DNA, the CDR3 is TGTGCCAGCAGTGGGGATCCCCCCGGGAGGCAAAACATTCAGTACTTC.